This T cell receptor beta chain originates from a study of T cells expressing NK-cell markers. Study-wide background: Sequencing covered eight donors, seven HCMV-seropositive and one seronegative.

Germline-derived CDR1 and CDR2 are KGHDR and SFDVKD. CDR3 length: 14 amino acids. A word on this clonotype: The antigen remains undetermined.

Beta-chain TCR cDNA was generated via 5'RACE template switching with UMIs. Following a re-call of the 5' RACE reads, TCRdb has one entry per CDR3 protein and lacks DNA. Its table lists 300,000 to 450,000 distinct CDR3 sequences. General study points: There remained a lack of clarity about HCMV specificity of expanded NKG2C+ T cell clones.

This receptor was taken from a man aged 18-75 years in good health. This rearrangement joins TRBV24-1 to TRBJ2-1. Specimen: blood T cells: a sorted CD56 or NKG2C T cell subset, CD4+ or CD8+ T cells, or bulk PBMC T cells (not recorded which). CDR3 amino acids: CATSDRLAMDEQFF.